The clone carrying this T cell receptor (beta chain) came up once. What it binds is not known. The length of the CDR3 is 16 residues. Germline CDR1 is LNHDA and CDR2 is SQIVND (reference sequence). Germline trimming cut 4 bases from V and 0 bases from J; bases unmatched to any gene: 4. The data belong to a study of OX40 agonist ivuxolimab in advanced cancers. Study details: The treatment was a fully human IgG2 OX40 agonist, ivuxolimab.

Sequencing was performed with immunoSEQ multiplex PCR; in TCRdb, only in-frame clones are kept and a portion is missing. Found here are approximately 70,000 clones, roughly 85% of them singletons; the top ten hold about 2.7%. Whole-study results and caveats: Among the lowest peripheral clonal expansion occurred in 0.1-3.0 mg/kg partial responders. The study found that CD8+ T cells averaged more expanded clones than CD4+. Several nonresponders also turned out to have low normalized T-cell clonal expansion.

The sequence derives from an adult with an advanced solid tumor such as melanoma, head and neck, liver or kidney cancer. This specimen was CD4+ or CD8+ T cells sorted from blood, taken in a trial of the OX40 agonist ivuxolimab. The V call is TRBV19, the J call TRBJ1-2; the match to TRBD1 covers 11 bases. The CDR3 DNA reads TGTGCCAGTAGTAGGGACAGGGGGATCGCTAACTATGGCTACACCTTC. It encodes CASSRDRGIANYGYTF.